These 28 T cell receptor beta chains share one sample of origin, sequenced in a study of cytomegalovirus exposure and HLA in healthy donors. Both 60 Vbeta primers and 13 Jbeta primers went into the PCR. Libraries were prepared by immunoSEQ multiplex PCR; TCRdb keeps only in-frame clonotypes and omits some of them. Of about 110,000 clones listed, about 85% were seen once; the top ten hold about 0.22%. The specimen was PBMCs. These receptors came from a man aged 50-59 years in good health and CMV-seronegative.

This clone has just one count. The genes are TRBV5-1 and TRBJ2-1, with D uncertain. The germline V gene has CDR1 SGHRS and CDR2 YFSETQ. The CDR3 contains 17 residues. Trimming took 4 bases from V and 0 from J, leaving 17 bases between them. This CDR3 reads CASSLLPRRSSYNEQFF. The CDR3 DNA is TGCGCCAGCAGCCTGTTGCCACGTAGGAGCTCCTACAATGAGCAGTTCTTC.

This sequence joins TRBV19 and TRBJ2-6; the D gene is possibly TRBD1 (6 bases). V lost 5 bases to trimming and J lost 0 bases, with 11 bases between them. Germline CDR1 is LNHDA and CDR2 is SQIVND (reference sequence). This CDR3 is built from 16 residues. CDR3 DNA sequence: TGTGCCAGTAGTCTGGGGGCGGGCTCTGGGGCCAACGTCCTGACTTTC. Translating gives CASSLGAGSGANVLTF.

This sequence joins TRBV5-1 and TRBJ1-2; the D gene is possibly TRBD1 (6 bases). The CDR3 spans 14 residues. Germline lookup yields CDR1 SGHRS and CDR2 YFSETQ. Deletions cut 4 bases from V and 2 bases from J, with 12 bases between. In nucleotides, the CDR3 is TGCGCCAGCAGCACAAGGACAGACAACTATGGCTACACCTTC. Translation: CASSTRTDNYGYTF.

The chain recombines TRBV5-6 with TRBJ1-5; the D is unclear. Trimming pared 3 bases from V and 0 bases from J, leaving 10 bases between. The CDR3 contains 15 residues. Germline CDR1 and CDR2: SGHDT and YYEEEE. CDR3: CASSSTEFSNQPQHF. DNA for the CDR3: TGTGCCAGCAGCTCAACAGAATTTAGCAATCAGCCCCAGCATTTT. The complete variable domain, with remaining parts taken from reference TRBV5-6 and TRBJ1-5, reads DAGVTQSPTHLIKTRGQQVTLRCSPKSGHDTVSWYQQALGQGPQFIFQYYEEEERQRGNFPDRFSGHQFPNYSSELNVNALLLGDSALYLCASSSTEFSNQPQHFGDGTRLSIL.

The chain recombines TRBV18 with TRBJ2-7; 9 bases are a match to TRBD1. V was pared by 6 bases and J by 3 bases, with 12 bases of the junction left unmatched. Germline lookup yields CDR1 KGHSH and CDR2 LQKENI. The CDR3 spans 16 residues. CDR3 sequence reads: CASSATGTGRLYEQYF. The CDR3 DNA is TGTGCCAGCTCGGCAACCGGGACAGGGAGACTCTACGAGCAGTACTTC. Based on the CDR3 plus reference TRBV18 and TRBJ2-7, the full variable domain is NAGVMQNPRHLVRRRGQEARLRCSPMKGHSHVYWYRQLPEEGLKFMVYLQKENIIDESGMPKERFSAEFPKEGPSILRIQQVVRGDSAAYFCASSATGTGRLYEQYFGPGTRLTVT.

The chain uses TRBV7-6 and TRBJ1-4; D uncertain. CDR1 and CDR2 from the germline V gene are SGHVS and FNYEAQ. With 0 bases removed from V and 12 bases from J, the gap between germline ends came to 11 bases. The CDR3 totals 13 residues. DNA for the CDR3: TGTGCCAGCAGCTTAGCGTCCCGAGAGGAACTGTTTTTT. As protein: CASSLASREELFF.

DNA of the CDR3: TGCAGCGGAGCCAGGGACAGCCTTACCTACGAGCAGTACTTC. It is translated as CSGARDSLTYEQYF. The V gene is TRBV29-1, the J gene TRBJ2-7, with TRBD1 matching 7 bases. Germline loops: CDR1 SQVTM, CDR2 ANQGSEA. CDR3 length equals 14 residues. V lost 7 bases, J lost 2 bases, and 11 bases stayed unmatched.

V and J are TRBV5-4 and TRBJ2-5, with 9 positions matching TRBD2. Germline CDR1 is SGHNT and CDR2 is YYREEE (reference sequence). This CDR3 spans 16 amino acids. V shed 7 bases, J shed 3 bases, and the junction held 13 bases outside the gene matches. The CDR3 DNA reads TGTGCCAGCGCCCTTTCGGGCGGGGGGGTCGAAGAGACCCAGTACTTC. This translates into CASALSGGGVEETQYF.

The chain recombines TRBV6-4 with TRBJ2-1; 10 bases align to TRBD2. CDR1 MRHNA and CDR2 SNTAGT come from the germline V gene. The V gene end was trimmed by 2 bases and the J gene end by 2 bases; junction bases not matched to a gene: 0. The CDR3 loop spans 15 amino acids. The CDR3 spells CASSDLAGAYNEQFF. In nucleotides, the CDR3 is TGTGCCAGCAGTGACCTAGCGGGGGCCTACAATGAGCAGTTCTTC.

This chain links TRBV5-1 with TRBJ2-1; D might be TRBD1 (5 bases). V lost 3 bases to trimming and J lost 0 bases, with 10 bases between them. Per germline, CDR1 SGHRS and CDR2 YFSETQ. The CDR3 totals 15 residues. The CDR3 protein is CASSSTVSSYNEQFF. DNA for the CDR3: TGCGCCAGCAGCTCGACAGTTAGCTCCTACAATGAGCAGTTCTTC.

This clone was seen a handful of times. This rearrangement joins TRBV6-5 to TRBJ2-5; TRBD2 agrees at 7 bases. The CDR3 runs 14 residues. J lost 2 bases, V lost 4 bases, and 4 bases had no gene match. The germline V gene encodes CDR1 MNHEY and CDR2 SVGAGI. CDR3 DNA: TGTGCCAGCAGTTCCTCGGGGGGACAAGAGACCCAGTACTTC. This translates into CASSSSGGQETQYF.

This clone has a single count. V gene TRBV6-1 combines with J gene TRBJ2-7; tentative D call: TRBD1 (6 bases). The CDR3 length is 13 residues. V lost 4 bases and J lost 3, with 10 bases in between. The germline V gene has CDR1 MNHNS and CDR2 SASEGT. This chain's CDR3 is CASSAGQFYEQYF. CDR3 nucleotides: TGTGCCAGCAGTGCCGGACAGTTCTACGAGCAGTACTTC.

The chain is built from TRBV6-6 and TRBJ2-7, with D unclear. Germline CDR1 is MNHNY and CDR2 is SVGAGI (reference sequence). V was cut by 2 bases and J by 3 bases, with 17 bases left in between. There are 16 residues in the CDR3. Here the CDR3 DNA reads TGTGCCAGCAGTTACCTCACTCCCGTCCGCGGCTACGAGCAGTACTTC. It translates to CASSYLTPVRGYEQYF.

V is TRBV28 and J is TRBJ2-7; 8 bases agree with TRBD1. The germline V gene has CDR1 MDHEN and CDR2 SYDVKM. The CDR3 has 15 residues. The trim removed 7 bases at V and 1 base at J, leaving 9 bases unmatched. This CDR3 reads CASIPTGDRSYEQYF. CDR3 nucleotides: TGTGCCAGCATCCCGACAGGGGATAGGTCCTACGAGCAGTACTTC.

This clone was recorded only once. The rearrangement uses TRBV7-2 and TRBJ1-1; D is possibly TRBD1 (6 bases). Trimming shortened V by 3 bases and J by 1 base, and 12 bases separated the two germline ends. The CDR3 loop spans 15 amino acids. Germline loops: CDR1 SGHTA, CDR2 FQGNSA. The CDR3 sequence: CASSFGTSGNTEAFF. The CDR3 DNA reads TGTGCCAGCAGCTTCGGGACATCAGGGAACACTGAAGCTTTCTTT.

This chain links TRBV7-9 with TRBJ2-1; 7 bases are a match to TRBD2. Germline V gene sequence: CDR1 SEHNR, CDR2 FQNEAQ (reference sequence). The CDR3 extends over 17 amino acids. J gave up 7 bases and V 0 bases, and 12 bases lay outside the gene matches. CDR3 amino acids: CASSLAAPGGGENEQFF. As DNA, the CDR3 is TGTGCCAGCAGCTTAGCGGCCCCCGGGGGAGGGGAAAATGAGCAGTTCTTC.

The chain joins TRBV11-1 to TRBJ2-1, with D possibly being TRBD2 (9 bases). The V gene lost 5 bases and the J gene lost 2 bases, with 16 bases spanning the gap. The CDR3 is 16 residues long. CDR1 SGHAT and CDR2 FQDESV come from the germline V gene (reference sequence). The CDR3 DNA reads TGTGCCAGCAGCCAGGGGGCGGGAGGGCCCTACAATGAGCAGTTCTTC. This encodes CASSQGAGGPYNEQFF.

CDR3 sequence (DNA): TGTGCCAGCAGCTTAAGTGGGACGGGGGGCCAGCCCCAGCATTTT. Protein sequence: CASSLSGTGGQPQHF. This chain uses TRBV13 with TRBJ1-5, with TRBD1 as a possible D gene (6 bases). The germline V and J ends were trimmed by 2 bases and 7 bases, with 15 bases remaining between them. Germline V gives CDR1 PRHDT, CDR2 FYEKMQ (reference sequence). This CDR3 region has 15 residues.

This sequence joins TRBV10-3 and TRBJ2-1, with TRBD2 matching 16 bases. CDR3 length equals 17 residues. V gave up 3 bases and J gave up 5 bases; unmatched junction bases: 4. Germline V CDR1 and CDR2: ENHRY, SYGVKD. CDR3 in amino acids: CAISEGTSGRAHNEQFF. The CDR3 nucleotides are TGTGCCATCAGTGAAGGGACTAGCGGGAGGGCCCACAATGAGCAGTTCTTC.

The chain uses TRBV30 and TRBJ2-2; 9 bases match TRBD1. The V gene end was trimmed by 2 bases and the J gene end by 4 bases; junction bases not matched to a gene: 5. In germline, CDR1 is GTSNPN, CDR2 SVGIG (reference sequence). CDR3 size: 15 residues. For the CDR3, the DNA is TGTGCCTGGAGTACGGGACAGGGCGCCACCGGGGAGCTGTTTTTT. Translated: CAWSTGQGATGELFF.

This clone was counted once. The chain has TRBV11-2 and TRBJ2-1, with TRBD1 matching over 8 bases. The CDR3 sequence is 17 residues long. CDR1 and CDR2 (germline): SGHAT, FQNNGV. The trim removed 3 bases at V and 5 bases at J, leaving 12 bases unmatched. CDR3 nucleotides: TGTGCCAGCAGCTTTAAGGTCGGGACAGGTCGAGACAATGAGCAGTTCTTC. It translates to CASSFKVGTGRDNEQFF.

The genes are TRBV11-2 and TRBJ2-1; 9 positions agree with TRBD1. CDR1 is SGHAT and CDR2 is FQNNGV in the germline V gene. This CDR3 is built from 16 residues. Trimming at V came to 5 bases and at J to 9 bases, leaving 14 bases not matched to a gene. The CDR3 loop reads CASSAPTGGMGGEQFF. The CDR3 bases are TGTGCCAGCAGCGCCCCGACAGGGGGTATGGGCGGTGAGCAGTTCTTC.

The CDR3 DNA follows: TGTGCCAGCAGGGGGGACAGGGGAACACGGCCCCAGCATTTT. Translation: CASRGDRGTRPQHF. This chain uses TRBV28 with TRBJ1-5, with 10 bases matching TRBD1. Germline CDR1 and CDR2: MDHEN and SYDVKM. The ends lost 6 bases at V and 9 bases at J; junction bases unmatched: 8. The CDR3 length is 14 residues. Full variable domain (rest looked up from reference TRBV28 and TRBJ1-5): DVKVTQSSRYLVKRTGEKVFLECVQDMDHENMFWYRQDPGLGLRLIYFSYDVKMKEKGDIPEGYSVSREKKERFSLILESASTNQTSMYLCASRGDRGTRPQHFGDGTRLSIL.

This chain uses TRBV6-1 with TRBJ1-4; 9 bases agree with TRBD1. Germline V gene sequence: CDR1 MNHNS, CDR2 SASEGT. The CDR3 spans 14 residues. V shed 8 bases, J shed 6 bases, and the junction held 7 bases outside the gene matches. The CDR3 nucleotides are TGTGCCAGCCGATCCGGGACAGGGCATGAAAAACTGTTTTTT. This gives the protein CASRSGTGHEKLFF.

The chain couples TRBV7-2 to TRBJ1-5; 8 nucleotides align to TRBD1. This CDR3 comprises 14 residues. Germline trimming cut 3 bases from V and 6 bases from J; bases unmatched to any gene: 4. Germline V gene lookup returns CDR1 SGHTA and CDR2 FQGNSA. The CDR3, as DNA: TGTGCCAGCAGCTTTGGACAGGGAGGTCAGCCCCAGCATTTT. Translating gives CASSFGQGGQPQHF.

The chain uses TRBV6-4 and TRBJ1-5, with D possibly matching TRBD1 (5 bases). V shed 5 bases and J shed 0 bases, with 20 bases lying between them. The CDR3 spans 18 residues. From germline, CDR1 is MRHNA and CDR2 SNTAGT. The CDR3 region has the DNA TGTGCCAGCAGTAGACTTGGGGGGGGGAAATATAGCAATCAGCCCCAGCATTTT. Translation gives CASSRLGGGKYSNQPQHF.

This clone was seen once. The chain is built from TRBV6-6 and TRBJ2-4, with 7 bases identical to TRBD2. This CDR3 has 15 amino acids. Trimming removed 6 bases from V and 1 base from J; junction bases left unmatched: 6. Germline values: CDR1 MNHNY, CDR2 SVGAGI (reference sequence). The CDR3 nucleotides read TGTGCCAGCAGCCACGGGGGGAACGCCAAAAACATTCAGTACTTC. Protein sequence: CASSHGGNAKNIQYF.

The chain links TRBV5-1 to TRBJ1-1, with TRBD1 matching over 8 bases. V shed 4 bases, J shed 4 bases, and the junction held 15 bases outside the gene matches. CDR1 is SGHRS and CDR2 is YFSETQ in the germline V gene. The CDR3 consists of 17 residues. Here the CDR3 DNA reads TGCGCCAGCAGCCCGAATTTGGGACAGGCCTCCTTCACTGAAGCTTTCTTT. Protein product: CASSPNLGQASFTEAFF.